This entry features one T cell receptor (beta chain) sequence. Its antigen is not identified. These data come from a study of post-analysis software for immune sequencing data. Study details: Patients had relapsing-remitting, secondary progressive or progressive-relapsing multiple sclerosis; some lacked subtype.

Whole-study results and caveats: Co-batched samples clustered tightly together by F measure. Among multiple sclerosis patients, normalized Chao1 diversity was significantly below that of controls. Controls had lower frequencies than patients of about 5 TRBV segments, which included TRBV5-6, TRBV5-1 and TRBV20-1.

TCR beta cDNA libraries included unique molecular identifiers. The yield from roughly 1 to 10 million T cells was roughly 500,000 cDNA molecules in total. From the PCR reads, TCRdb called clonotypes with MiXCR, one entry per CDR3 protein. The repertoire includes fewer than 700,000 distinct CDR3 sequences, 44% of them detected once, and 1.5% to 2% sits in the top ten. The CDR3 has 16 amino acids. Germline V gene sequence: CDR1 LGHNA, CDR2 YNFKEQ. V lost 0 bases, J lost 1 base, and 3 bases stayed unmatched. The sequenced sample consisted of blood. The J gene is TRBJ2-1, the V gene TRBV4-2, with 7 bases identical to TRBD2. The TCR sequence derives from a girl aged 5 to 17 with multiple sclerosis. The CDR3: CASSQDSGESYNEQFF. The DNA of the CDR3 is TGTGCCAGCAGCCAAGACAGCGGGGAGTCCTACAATGAGCAGTTCTTC.